This entry lists 28 T cell receptor beta chains sequenced from one sample in a study of CD8 T cells in Susac syndrome (dated by TCRdb to about 2019). The library was prepared using the immunoSEQ multiplex PCR assay. RNA was extracted using the RNeasy kit, and about 0.5 to 1 ug of the RNA was reverse transcribed with random hexamers. TCRdb's own reprocessing of the public reads used fastp at Q25 and MiXCR and kept productive beta chains. Rows are combined by CDR3 protein, so each entry shows the most common genes and DNA. A total of 180,000 or so distinct CDR3 sequences appear in this sample, about 95% of them only once. The top ten hold more than 0.12% of the sample. Sample: CD4+ T cells from PBMCs. Receptor source: a human donor in good health.

This rearrangement joins TRBV29-1 to TRBJ1-1; D is unclear. V was cut by 2 bases and J by 4 bases, with 17 bases left in between. The CDR3 sequence is 15 residues long. CDR1 SQVTM and CDR2 ANQGSEA come from the germline V gene. CDR3 sequence reads: CSVETQTVDGTEAFF. The CDR3 nucleotides are TGCAGCGTTGAAACACAGACTGTGGATGGCACTGAAGCTTTCTTT.

V and J are TRBV20-1 and TRBJ2-3; D is uncertain. Between the trimmed V and J ends, which lost 4 bases and 2 bases, there was a span of 13 bases. CDR1 is DFQATT and CDR2 is SNEGSKA in the germline V gene (reference sequence). The CDR3 is 14 residues long. CDR3 nucleotide sequence: TGCAGTGCTAAGTCATTATTATCCACAGATACGCAGTATTTT. Translation gives CSAKSLLSTDTQYF.

The chain links TRBV20-1 to TRBJ2-1, with 8 positions matching TRBD2. This CDR3 comprises 14 residues. Trimming at V came to 3 bases and at J to 5 bases, leaving 6 bases not matched to a gene. Germline lookup yields CDR1 DFQATT and CDR2 SNEGSKA (reference sequence). The CDR3 reads CSARVGGADNEQFF. DNA of the CDR3: TGCAGTGCTAGGGTCGGGGGGGCCGACAATGAGCAGTTCTTC.

The gene calls are TRBV3-1 and TRBJ1-1; 7 nucleotides line up with TRBD1. V lost 4 bases, J lost 1 base, and 3 bases stayed unmatched. CDR3 length: 14 residues. Germline V CDR1 and CDR2: LGHDT, YNNKEL (reference sequence). Here the CDR3 reads CASSPGQTNTEAFF. DNA for the CDR3: TGTGCCAGCAGCCCGGGACAGACGAACACTGAAGCTTTCTTT.

This clonotype was counted a few times. The rearrangement joins TRBV19 to TRBJ2-5; the D is unclear. The ends were cut back, 3 bases at V and 2 bases at J, with 7 bases in the middle. CDR3 length equals 13 residues. CDR1 and CDR2 (germline): LNHDA, SQIVND (reference sequence). The DNA of the CDR3 is TGTGCCAGTAGTATCGGACCTCAAGAGACCCAGTACTTC. It specifies CASSIGPQETQYF.

V gene TRBV13 combines with J gene TRBJ1-2, with 8 bases identical to TRBD1. Germline trimming cut 3 bases from V and 7 bases from J; bases unmatched to any gene: 7. This CDR3 contains 14 residues. CDR1 is PRHDT, CDR2 FYEKMQ, per germline (reference sequence). CDR3 loop: CASSFRDRRVGYTF. CDR3 nucleotides: TGTGCCAGCAGCTTCCGGGACAGGAGAGTTGGCTACACCTTC.

The chain combines TRBV7-9 with TRBJ1-1; no reliable D call. The CDR3 length is 13 residues. In germline, CDR1 is SEHNR, CDR2 FQNEAQ (reference sequence). The germline V and J ends were trimmed by 4 bases and 4 bases, with 10 bases remaining between them. This chain's CDR3 is CASSSALATEAFF. The CDR3 bases are TGTGCCAGCAGCTCAGCTTTGGCCACTGAAGCTTTCTTT.

V and J are TRBV6-5 and TRBJ1-2, with D possibly being TRBD1 (6 bases). V was pared by 5 bases and J by 2 bases, with 12 bases between. Germline V gives CDR1 MNHEY, CDR2 SVGAGI. The CDR3 is 14 amino acids. The CDR3 nucleotides read TGTGCCAGCAGTCTTGGACAGACCAACTATGGCTACACCTTC. This translates into CASSLGQTNYGYTF.

The chain carries TRBV25-1 and TRBJ2-1; D possibly corresponds to TRBD1 (5 bases). Germline CDR1 reads MGHDK; CDR2 reads SYGVNS. The V gene lost 3 bases and the J gene lost 9 bases, with 9 bases spanning the gap. This CDR3 is built from 12 residues. CDR3 residues: CASSEGRGEQFF. CDR3 nucleotides: TGTGCCAGCAGTGAGGGAAGGGGTGAGCAGTTCTTC.

This chain links TRBV30 with TRBJ1-5, with D unresolved. The germline V and J ends were trimmed by 4 bases and 4 bases, with 11 bases remaining between them. The CDR3 has 13 residues. Germline V CDR1 and CDR2: GTSNPN, SVGIG (reference sequence). As DNA, the CDR3 is TGTGCCTGGAACGGGAAAGGGAATCAGCCCCAGCATTTT. It codes for CAWNGKGNQPQHF.

This chain uses TRBV5-6 with TRBJ2-3; 10 bases agree with TRBD2. With V trimmed by 0 bases and J by 5 bases, 3 bases remained unmatched. Germline CDR1 SGHDT, CDR2 YYEEEE. The CDR3 is made up of 15 amino acids. In DNA form, the CDR3 reads TGTGCCAGCAGCTTGGTTAGCGGGGGGAAAGATACGCAGTATTTT. The encoded protein is CASSLVSGGKDTQYF.

The CDR3 sequence is CSVEYAEETQYF. The DNA of the CDR3 is TGCAGCGTTGAATACGCAGAAGAGACCCAGTACTTC. The chain is built from TRBV29-1 and TRBJ2-5; no definite D call. V lost 2 bases to trimming and J lost 3 bases, with 7 bases between them. The CDR3 sequence is 12 residues long. Germline lookup yields CDR1 SQVTM and CDR2 ANQGSEA. Full variable domain (missing parts from reference TRBV29-1 and TRBJ2-5): SAVISQKPSRDICQRGTSLTIQCQVDSQVTMMFWYRQQPGQSLTLIATANQGSEATYESGFVIDKFPISRPNLTFSTLTVSNMSPEDSSIYLCSVEYAEETQYFGPGTRLLVL.

J is TRBJ2-5 and V is TRBV15; 9 nucleotides align to TRBD2. The CDR3 runs to 16 residues. V trimming: 0 bases; J trimming: 5 bases; junction bases outside the gene matches: 7. From germline, CDR1 is LNHNV and CDR2 YYDKDF (reference sequence). CDR3 sequence reads: CATSRDVLAGRETQYF. CDR3 DNA: TGTGCCACCAGCAGAGATGTGCTAGCGGGGAGGGAGACCCAGTACTTC.

CDR3 region: CSATRDSLGNQPQHF. CDR3 DNA sequence: TGCAGTGCTACCCGGGACAGCTTAGGGAATCAGCCCCAGCATTTT. The rearrangement links TRBV20-1 to TRBJ1-5; 7 nucleotides agree with TRBD1. V lost 4 bases and J lost 4; bases outside the gene matches: 10. In germline, CDR1 is DFQATT, CDR2 SNEGSKA (reference sequence). The CDR3 sequence is 15 residues long.

The rearrangement joins TRBV6-1 to TRBJ2-5, with TRBD1 identical over 12 bases. The CDR3 is 17 amino acids. V shed 5 bases and J 3 bases; nucleotides not matched to a gene: 10. The germline gives CDR1 MNHNS, CDR2 SASEGT. The CDR3 DNA is TGTGCCAGCAGTCGCAACGCCGGGACAGGGGGCGAAGAGACCCAGTACTTC. Protein sequence: CASSRNAGTGGEETQYF.

V is TRBV7-2 and J is TRBJ2-5; D is unresolved. Germline CDR1 is SGHTA and CDR2 is FQGNSA. The CDR3 has 13 residues. With 1 base removed from V and 3 bases from J, the gap between germline ends came to 6 bases. The CDR3 protein is CASSLGMEETQYF. The DNA of the CDR3 is TGTGCCAGCAGCTTAGGAATGGAAGAGACCCAGTACTTC.

This clonotype appeared once. This chain joins TRBV7-9 and TRBJ2-5, with D perhaps matching TRBD1 (6 bases). Deletions cut 4 bases from V and 5 bases from J, with 17 bases between. Germline CDR1 is SEHNR and CDR2 is FQNEAQ (reference sequence). This CDR3 comprises 15 residues. CDR3 in amino acids: CASSSGGHPGETQYF. As DNA, the CDR3 is TGTGCCAGCAGCTCTGGGGGACACCCTGGGGAGACCCAGTACTTC.

The chain uses TRBV20-1 and TRBJ2-7, with 9 positions matching TRBD2. After removal of 5 bases from V and 3 bases from J, the junction contained 11 bases not matched to a gene. This CDR3 spans 15 amino acids. The germline CDR1 and CDR2 sequences are DFQATT and SNEGSKA (reference sequence). CDR3 coding DNA: TGCAGTGCTCGAAGCTCCAGCGGGGGGAGCTACGAGCAGTACTTC. Translated, it gives CSARSSSGGSYEQYF.

The gene calls are TRBV2 and TRBJ2-6, with D tentatively TRBD1 (5 bases). The ends were cut back, 6 bases at V and 0 bases at J, with 12 bases in the middle. The CDR3 is 16 residues long. The germline CDR1 and CDR2 sequences are SNHLY and FYNNEI. CDR3: CASSSDRDSGANVLTF. CDR3 bases: TGTGCCAGCAGCAGCGACAGAGACTCTGGGGCCAACGTCCTGACTTTC.

This chain joins TRBV30 and TRBJ1-6; D may be TRBD1 (5 bases). The CDR3 runs 12 residues. In germline, CDR1 is GTSNPN, CDR2 SVGIG (reference sequence). The germline V and J ends were trimmed by 2 bases and 9 bases, with 8 bases remaining between them. The CDR3 sequence: CAWSWGGSPLHF. DNA for the CDR3: TGTGCCTGGAGTTGGGGGGGTTCACCCCTCCACTTT.

The rearrangement uses TRBV19 and TRBJ1-5; 9 nucleotides agree with TRBD1. CDR3 length: 18 residues. The germline gives CDR1 LNHDA, CDR2 SQIVND (reference sequence). J gave up 2 bases and V 5 bases, and 13 bases lay outside the gene matches. DNA for the CDR3: TGTGCCAGTAGTGCGAGGACAGGGGCTGTATATGGCAATCAGCCCCAGCATTTT. As protein: CASSARTGAVYGNQPQHF.

The chain employs TRBV12-3 or TRBV12-4 and TRBJ2-3; D ambiguous. V lost 6 bases, J lost 7 bases, and 8 bases lay in between. The CDR3 spans 11 residues. CDR3 DNA: TGTGCCAGCAGGACCCCAAATACGCAGTATTTT. Protein: CASRTPNTQYF.

The chain has TRBV9 and TRBJ1-2, with D hard to call. Trimming pared 3 bases from V and 6 bases from J, leaving 9 bases between. The CDR3 is 12 residues long. Germline CDR1 and CDR2: SGDLS and YYNGEE. The chain's CDR3 is CASSGGRDGYTF. For the CDR3, the DNA is TGTGCCAGCAGCGGTGGTAGGGATGGCTACACCTTC.

This clonotype was seen only a few times. The chain uses TRBV29-1 and TRBJ1-1; D gene uncertain. V was pared by 4 bases and J by 2 bases, with 20 bases between. Germline-derived CDR1 and CDR2 are SQVTM and ANQGSEA. This CDR3 comprises 16 residues. CDR3 sequence reads: CSVARMRTVGNTEAFF. CDR3 DNA sequence: TGCAGCGTTGCGAGGATGAGGACGGTGGGTAACACTGAAGCTTTCTTT. The whole variable domain, filled in from reference TRBV29-1 and TRBJ1-1, reads SAVISQKPSRDICQRGTSLTIQCQVDSQVTMMFWYRQQPGQSLTLIATANQGSEATYESGFVIDKFPISRPNLTFSTLTVSNMSPEDSSIYLCSVARMRTVGNTEAFFGQGTRLTVV.

The rearrangement uses TRBV28 and TRBJ1-2, with unresolved D. This CDR3 spans 11 amino acids. The germline V gene encodes CDR1 MDHEN and CDR2 SYDVKM. Between the trimmed V and J ends, which lost 5 bases and 8 bases, there was a span of 9 bases. CDR3 protein: CASSRTGGYTF. In DNA, the CDR3 is TGTGCCAGCAGTCGGACGGGGGGCTACACCTTC.

This chain joins TRBV5-1 and TRBJ1-6; the D gene is possibly TRBD1 (5 bases). CDR1 and CDR2 from the germline V gene are SGHRS and YFSETQ. The CDR3 is 14 residues long. With 6 bases removed from V and 7 bases from J, the gap between germline ends came to 14 bases. As DNA, the CDR3 is TGCGCCAGCAACTCGGGGGGTACGAATTCACCCCTCCACTTT. This sequence encodes CASNSGGTNSPLHF.

The rearrangement joins TRBV20-1 to TRBJ2-7, with D unclear. CDR3 size: 13 residues. V shed 0 bases and J shed 5 bases, with 11 bases lying between them. Germline V gene sequence: CDR1 DFQATT, CDR2 SNEGSKA (reference sequence). The CDR3 DNA sequence: TGCAGTGCTAGAGATCCTCCGAACCACGAGCAGTACTTC. As protein: CSARDPPNHEQYF.

The chain combines TRBV2 with TRBJ2-3; perhaps TRBD2 as D (7 bases). The V gene lost 3 bases and the J gene lost 8 bases, with 15 bases spanning the gap. Looked up from germline, CDR1 is SNHLY and CDR2 is FYNNEI. The CDR3 consists of 14 residues. The CDR3: CASSEAGAGSTQYF. CDR3 in DNA: TGTGCCAGCAGTGAGGCGGGGGCCGGGAGTACGCAGTATTTT. Full variable domain (remainder filled in from reference TRBV2 and TRBJ2-3): EPEVTQTPSHQVTQMGQEVILRCVPISNHLYFYWYRQILGQKVEFLVSFYNNEISEKSEIFDDQFSVERPDGSNFTLKIRSTKLEDSAMYFCASSEAGAGSTQYFGPGTRLTVL.